These 24 T cell receptor beta chains were sequenced from one sample in a study of blood T cell repertoires in COVID-19 (dated by TCRdb to 2020 to 2022). Library method: the immunoSEQ multiplex PCR assay. Drawn from immuneACCESS, this table holds only the in-frame rearrangements with V and J called that TCRdb kept. Clones are partly lost; checked studies trace under half to an unresolved V gene and leave the rest unexplained. The sample table holds about 270,000 clones, of which approximately 90% were seen once. Approximately 2.9% of the sample goes to the ten largest clones. The specimen sequenced was PBMCs or T cells enriched from blood (not recorded which). These TCRs come from a man aged 35 to 55 who had been exposed to COVID-19.

This clone was recorded only once. The V gene is TRBV12-5, the J gene TRBJ2-1; tentative D call: TRBD2 (5 bases). The CDR3 has 13 amino acids. V lost 1 base and J 9 bases, leaving 10 bases between the germline ends. CDR1 is LGHNT, CDR2 FRNRAP, per germline. CDR3 sequence reads: CASGLEPGGEQFF. The CDR3 bases are TGTGCTAGTGGTTTGGAGCCAGGAGGTGAGCAGTTCTTC.

The V and J genes are TRBV11-2 and TRBJ1-6; no firm D call. This CDR3 region has 16 residues. V was clipped by 6 bases and J by 7 bases, with 19 bases between them. Germline loops: CDR1 SGHAT, CDR2 FQNNGV. The CDR3 sequence is CASSSGPGALNSPLHF. DNA for the CDR3: TGTGCCAGCAGTTCCGGTCCGGGAGCTTTAAATTCACCCCTCCACTTT. Combining the CDR3 with reference TRBV11-2 and TRBJ1-6 gives the whole variable domain EAGVAQSPRYKIIEKRQSVAFWCNPISGHATLYWYQQILGQGPKLLIQFQNNGVVDDSQLPKDRFSAERLKGVDSTLKIQPAKLEDSAVYLCASSSGPGALNSPLHFGNGTRLTVT.

The J gene is TRBJ2-1, the V gene TRBV28, with TRBD2 as a possible D gene (6 bases). V was clipped by 4 bases and J by 2 bases, with 15 bases between them. The CDR3 is 16 residues long. Germline-derived CDR1 and CDR2 are MDHEN and SYDVKM. Here the CDR3 DNA reads TGTGCCAGCAGTTCAGCCAGCGGGCTGACCTACAATGAGCAGTTCTTC. This gives the protein CASSSASGLTYNEQFF.

The J gene is TRBJ1-5, the V gene TRBV6-5; D is unclear. Trimming took 5 bases from V and 4 from J, leaving 15 bases between them. The germline gives CDR1 MNHEY, CDR2 SVGAGI. This CDR3 is built from 15 residues. This CDR3 is CASSPTRSGNQPQHF. CDR3 sequence (DNA): TGTGCCAGCAGTCCGACACGAAGTGGAAATCAGCCCCAGCATTTT.

Only one count was recorded for this clone. The CDR3 spells CASSFSGETQYF. Here the CDR3 DNA reads TGTGCCAGCAGCTTCTCAGGGGAGACCCAGTACTTC. The gene calls are TRBV14 and TRBJ2-5; perhaps TRBD1 as D (5 bases). Trimming removed 5 bases at V and 5 bases at J, with 9 bases between. Germline loops: CDR1 SGHDN, CDR2 FVKESK. This CDR3 region has 12 residues.

This clone was recorded a few times. The rearrangement joins TRBV11-2 to TRBJ1-6; D uncertain. This CDR3 is 15 amino acids long. Germline V gene data show CDR1 as SGHAT and CDR2 as FQNNGV. V dropped 5 bases and J dropped 14 bases, with 22 bases sitting between them. This CDR3 is CASSVSRDHLGALHF. DNA for the CDR3: TGTGCCAGCAGCGTCAGTCGGGATCACCTTGGGGCCCTCCACTTT.

V and J are TRBV10-3 and TRBJ1-1; possible D gene TRBD1, 5 bases. Germline-derived CDR1 and CDR2 are ENHRY and SYGVKD. V was cut by 3 bases and J by 5 bases, with 10 bases left in between. The CDR3 extends over 13 amino acids. CDR3 nucleotides: TGTGCCATCAGTGATTCGGGGGGAACTGAAGCTTTCTTT. This sequence encodes CAISDSGGTEAFF.

The V and J genes are TRBV25-1 and TRBJ2-3; 9 bases are a match to TRBD2. Trimming took 0 bases from V and 6 from J; bases not matched to a gene: 10. CDR3 length: 17 amino acids. Germline V gene sequence: CDR1 MGHDK, CDR2 SYGVNS. The CDR3, as DNA: TGTGCCAGCAGTGAATATTTGGGCGGGAGGGCCTCTGATACGCAGTATTTT. Encoded protein: CASSEYLGGRASDTQYF. Full variable domain (outside the CDR3, taken from reference TRBV25-1 and TRBJ2-3): EADIYQTPRYLVIGTGKKITLECSQTMGHDKMYWYQQDPGMELHLIHYSYGVNSTEKGDLSSESTVSRIRTEHFPLTLESARPSHTSQYLCASSEYLGGRASDTQYFGPGTRLTVL.

The chain uses TRBV4-1 and TRBJ1-2, with D possibly TRBD1 on 6 matching bases. CDR3 size: 15 residues. The ends were cut back, 0 bases at V and 5 bases at J, with 13 bases in the middle. Germline lookup yields CDR1 MGHRA and CDR2 YSYEKL. CDR3 sequence: CASSQDIGQTYGYTF. DNA of the CDR3: TGCGCCAGCAGCCAAGATATTGGACAGACATATGGCTACACCTTC.

The J gene is TRBJ2-3, the V gene TRBV29-1; D might be TRBD2 (6 bases). The CDR3 has 14 amino acids. Trimming stripped 6 bases from V and 6 bases from J, with 19 bases between. Germline-derived CDR1 and CDR2 are SQVTM and ANQGSEA. For the CDR3, the DNA is TGCAGCGTCTCCTTACCGGGGGTAACGGATACGCAGTATTTT. It encodes CSVSLPGVTDTQYF.

This chain connects TRBV4-2 to TRBJ2-7; 11 bases map to TRBD2. The CDR3 consists of 19 residues. Germline-derived CDR1 and CDR2 are LGHNA and YNFKEQ. The ends lost 1 base at V and 0 bases at J; junction bases unmatched: 11. CDR3 sequence: CASSQAPAGLAGSSYEQYF. The CDR3 DNA sequence: TGTGCCAGCAGCCAAGCTCCAGCCGGACTAGCGGGTAGCTCCTACGAGCAGTACTTC.

This chain links TRBV9 with TRBJ1-2; TRBD1 matches at 7 bases. The CDR3 contains 14 residues. V trimming: 3 bases; J trimming: 7 bases; junction bases outside the gene matches: 9. Germline V gene lookup returns CDR1 SGDLS and CDR2 YYNGEE. The CDR3 region has the DNA TGTGCCAGCAGCGCCAGCTCAGGGGGAATTGGCTACACCTTC. Translation: CASSASSGGIGYTF.

CDR3: CASIDRGSGANVLTF. CDR3 bases: TGTGCCAGCATTGACCGGGGATCTGGGGCCAACGTCCTGACTTTC. The genes are TRBV28 and TRBJ2-6; tentatively, D is TRBD2 (5 bases). The CDR3 contains 15 residues. Germline CDR1 MDHEN, CDR2 SYDVKM. V lost 7 bases and J lost 1, with 11 bases in between.

The genes are TRBV24-1 and TRBJ2-1; 7 nucleotides match TRBD2. The CDR3 loop spans 16 amino acids. The trim removed 2 bases at V and 4 bases at J, leaving 7 bases unmatched. The germline V gene has CDR1 KGHDR and CDR2 SFDVKD. DNA of the CDR3: TGTGCCACCAGTGATTGGGCTAGCGGAGAGTACAATGAGCAGTTCTTC. As protein: CATSDWASGEYNEQFF.

The V and J genes are TRBV10-3 and TRBJ2-7; the D gene is possibly TRBD2 (5 bases). Per germline, CDR1 ENHRY and CDR2 SYGVKD. The ends were cut back, 5 bases at V and 7 bases at J, with 27 bases in the middle. CDR3 size: 17 residues. CDR3 protein: CAISPSRAGVLSGEQYF. The CDR3 DNA follows: TGTGCCATCAGTCCCAGTCGGGCGGGCGTCTTATCGGGGGAGCAGTACTTC.

J is TRBJ1-2 and V is TRBV5-6, with D perhaps TRBD1 (5 bases). This CDR3 has 15 residues. The germline V and J ends were trimmed by 4 bases and 0 bases, with 13 bases remaining between them. Germline loops: CDR1 SGHDT, CDR2 YYEEEE. The CDR3 region has the DNA TGTGCCAGCAGCGGATTGGTCAGGGCTAACTATGGCTACACCTTC. Translation gives CASSGLVRANYGYTF. Together with reference TRBV5-6 and TRBJ1-2, the CDR3 gives the full variable domain: DAGVTQSPTHLIKTRGQQVTLRCSPKSGHDTVSWYQQALGQGPQFIFQYYEEEERQRGNFPDRFSGHQFPNYSSELNVNALLLGDSALYLCASSGLVRANYGYTFGSGTRLTVV.

V gene TRBV5-6 combines with J gene TRBJ1-2; D is possibly TRBD1 (6 bases). The CDR3 consists of 14 residues. Germline assignment: CDR1 SGHDT and CDR2 YYEEEE. The ends were cut back, 4 bases at V and 7 bases at J, with 17 bases in the middle. This CDR3 is CASSPQRGAGGYTF. CDR3 nucleotide sequence: TGTGCCAGCAGCCCCCAGCGGGGGGCCGGTGGCTACACCTTC.

This chain links TRBV7-7 with TRBJ2-2, with TRBD2 matching 9 bases. V shed 9 bases, J shed 6 bases, and the junction held 11 bases outside the gene matches. Germline assignment: CDR1 SSHAT and CDR2 FNYEAQ (reference sequence). This CDR3 comprises 15 residues. CDR3 sequence: CASQPGVAGAGELFF. CDR3 DNA sequence: TGTGCCAGTCAACCGGGGGTAGCGGGAGCCGGGGAGCTGTTTTTT.

This chain joins TRBV11-2 and TRBJ1-1; D is perhaps TRBD1 (6 bases). The V gene lost 5 bases and the J gene lost 5 bases, with 12 bases spanning the gap. The length of the CDR3 is 13 residues. Per germline, CDR1 SGHAT and CDR2 FQNNGV. The CDR3 protein is CASSPGVGTEAFF. The CDR3 nucleotides are TGTGCCAGCAGCCCAGGGGTGGGGACTGAAGCTTTCTTT.

CDR3 amino acids: CASSLLTSGGINEQFF. CDR3 DNA sequence: TGTGCCAGCAGCTTGTTGACTAGCGGGGGGATAAATGAGCAGTTCTTC. This chain uses TRBV14 with TRBJ2-1; 13 bases are shared with TRBD2. Germline V gives CDR1 SGHDN, CDR2 FVKESK. With 5 bases clipped from V and 7 bases from J, the junction kept 8 bases outside the gene matches. The CDR3 loop spans 16 amino acids.

This chain connects TRBV6-1 to TRBJ2-7, with 9 positions matching TRBD1. V gave up 2 bases and J gave up 0 bases; unmatched junction bases: 8. The germline V gene encodes CDR1 MNHNS and CDR2 SASEGT. The CDR3 extends over 17 amino acids. DNA of the CDR3: TGTGCCAGCAGTGAAATTGGGGGACAGGGATTCTCCTACGAGCAGTACTTC. Its translation: CASSEIGGQGFSYEQYF.

The chain recombines TRBV27 with TRBJ2-3; TRBD1 aligns across 8 bases. The CDR3 runs 16 residues. Per germline, CDR1 MNHEY and CDR2 SMNVEV (reference sequence). Trimming took 5 bases from V and 3 from J; bases not matched to a gene: 10. For the CDR3, the DNA is TGTGCCAGCAGTCACGACCGGACAGGGCCAACAGATACGCAGTATTTT. It is translated as CASSHDRTGPTDTQYF.

About this clone itself: Other nucleotide sequences from this sample produce the same CDR3. This chain uses TRBV25-1 with TRBJ1-2, with TRBD1 identical over 7 bases. Germline CDR1 MGHDK, CDR2 SYGVNS. After removal of 5 bases from V and 5 bases from J, the junction contained 2 bases not matched to a gene. The CDR3 runs 12 residues. The CDR3 DNA reads as TGTGCCAGCAGTCCGACAGGGTATGGCTACACCTTC. This gives the protein CASSPTGYGYTF.

This clone turned up a few times. CDR3 nucleotide sequence: TGTGCCACCAGTGAAGCTGGACAGGGGAACACTGAAGCTTTCTTT. Translation: CATSEAGQGNTEAFF. This sequence joins TRBV24-1 and TRBJ1-1; 8 bases match TRBD1. The CDR3 has 15 residues. J lost 1 base, V lost 4 bases, and 4 bases had no gene match. In germline, CDR1 is KGHDR, CDR2 SFDVKD.